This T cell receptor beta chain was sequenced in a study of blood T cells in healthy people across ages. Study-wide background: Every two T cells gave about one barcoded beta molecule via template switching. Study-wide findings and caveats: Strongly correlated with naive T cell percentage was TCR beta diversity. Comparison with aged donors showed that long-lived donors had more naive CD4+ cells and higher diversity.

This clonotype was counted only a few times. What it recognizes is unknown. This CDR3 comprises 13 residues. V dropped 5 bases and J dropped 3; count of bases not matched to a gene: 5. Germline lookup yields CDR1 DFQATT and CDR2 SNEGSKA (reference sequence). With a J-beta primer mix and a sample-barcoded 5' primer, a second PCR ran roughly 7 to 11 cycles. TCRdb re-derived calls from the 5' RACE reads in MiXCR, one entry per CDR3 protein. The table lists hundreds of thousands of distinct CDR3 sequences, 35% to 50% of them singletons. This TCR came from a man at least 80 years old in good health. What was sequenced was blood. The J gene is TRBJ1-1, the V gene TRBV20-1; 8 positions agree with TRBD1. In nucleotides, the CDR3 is TGCAGTGCTTTAGACAGGGGAGACACTGAAGCTTTCTTT. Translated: CSALDRGDTEAFF.